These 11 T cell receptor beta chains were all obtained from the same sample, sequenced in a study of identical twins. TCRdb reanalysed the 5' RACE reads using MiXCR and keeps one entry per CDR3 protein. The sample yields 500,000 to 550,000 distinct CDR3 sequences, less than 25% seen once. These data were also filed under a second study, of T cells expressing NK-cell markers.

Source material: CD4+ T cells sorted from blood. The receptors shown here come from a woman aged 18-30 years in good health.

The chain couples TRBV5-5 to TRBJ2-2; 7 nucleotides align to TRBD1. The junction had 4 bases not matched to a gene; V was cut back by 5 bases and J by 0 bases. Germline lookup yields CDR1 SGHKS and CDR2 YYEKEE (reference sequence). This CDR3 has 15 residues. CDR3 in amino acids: CASREGGTNTGELFF. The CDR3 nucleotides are TGTGCCAGCAGGGAAGGGGGCACGAACACCGGGGAGCTGTTTTTT.

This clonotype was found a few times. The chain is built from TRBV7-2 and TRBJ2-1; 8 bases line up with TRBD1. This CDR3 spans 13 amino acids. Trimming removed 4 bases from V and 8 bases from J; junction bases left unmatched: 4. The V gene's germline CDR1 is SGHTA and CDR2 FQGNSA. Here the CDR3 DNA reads TGTGCCAGCAGCTGGACAGGGAACGATGAGCAGTTCTTC. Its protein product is CASSWTGNDEQFF. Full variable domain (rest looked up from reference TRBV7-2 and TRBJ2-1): GAGVSQSPSNKVTEKGKDVELRCDPISGHTALYWYRQSLGQGLEFLIYFQGNSAPDKSGLPSDRFSAERTGGSVSTLTIQRTQQEDSAVYLCASSWTGNDEQFFGPGTRLTVL.

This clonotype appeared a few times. CDR3: CASSLGLIRYGYTF. Here the CDR3 DNA reads TGTGCCAGCAGTTTAGGACTCATTCGCTATGGCTACACCTTC. This sequence joins TRBV12-3 or TRBV12-4 and TRBJ1-2; D remains unclear. The CDR3 contains 14 residues. Trimming stripped 1 base from V and 4 bases from J, with 10 bases between.

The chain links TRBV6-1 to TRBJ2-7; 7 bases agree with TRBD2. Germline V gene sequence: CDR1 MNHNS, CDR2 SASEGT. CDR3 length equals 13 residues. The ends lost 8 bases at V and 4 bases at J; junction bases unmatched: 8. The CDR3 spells CASGILARYEQYF. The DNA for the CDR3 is TGTGCCAGCGGGATACTAGCGCGTTACGAGCAGTACTTC.

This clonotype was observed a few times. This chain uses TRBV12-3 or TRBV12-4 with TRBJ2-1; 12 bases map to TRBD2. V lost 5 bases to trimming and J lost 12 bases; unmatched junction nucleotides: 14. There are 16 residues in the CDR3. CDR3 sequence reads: CASSPETSGGVRGQFF. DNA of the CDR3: TGTGCCAGCAGTCCAGAGACTAGCGGGGGAGTTAGAGGGCAGTTCTTC.

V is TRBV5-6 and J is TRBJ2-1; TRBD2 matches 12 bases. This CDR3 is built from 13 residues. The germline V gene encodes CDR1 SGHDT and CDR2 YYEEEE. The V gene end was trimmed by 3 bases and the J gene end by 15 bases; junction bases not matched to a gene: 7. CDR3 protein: CASSSTPSGRVFF. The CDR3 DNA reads TGTGCCAGCAGCTCTACTCCTAGCGGGAGGGTGTTCTTC.

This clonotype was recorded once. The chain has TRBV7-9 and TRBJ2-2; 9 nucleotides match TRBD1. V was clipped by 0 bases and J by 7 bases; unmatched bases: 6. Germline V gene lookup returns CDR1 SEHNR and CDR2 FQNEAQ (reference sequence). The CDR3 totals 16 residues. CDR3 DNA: TGTGCCAGCAGCTTAGCGGGACAGGGAATCAACGGGGAGCTGTTTTTT. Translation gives CASSLAGQGINGELFF.

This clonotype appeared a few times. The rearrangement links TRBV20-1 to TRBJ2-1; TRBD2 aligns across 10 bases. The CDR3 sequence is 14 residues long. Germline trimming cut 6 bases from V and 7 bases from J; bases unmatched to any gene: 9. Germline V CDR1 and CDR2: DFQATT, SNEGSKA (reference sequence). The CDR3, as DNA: TGCAGTGCCCGCCGAGCGGGGGGGGCGAATGAGCAGTTCTTC. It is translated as CSARRAGGANEQFF.

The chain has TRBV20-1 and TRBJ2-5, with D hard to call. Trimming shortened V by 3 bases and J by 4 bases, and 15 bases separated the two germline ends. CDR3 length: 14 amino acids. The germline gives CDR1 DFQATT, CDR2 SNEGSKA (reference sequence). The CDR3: CSASWLNGGETQYF. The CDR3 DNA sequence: TGCAGTGCTAGTTGGTTAAATGGCGGAGAGACCCAGTACTTC.

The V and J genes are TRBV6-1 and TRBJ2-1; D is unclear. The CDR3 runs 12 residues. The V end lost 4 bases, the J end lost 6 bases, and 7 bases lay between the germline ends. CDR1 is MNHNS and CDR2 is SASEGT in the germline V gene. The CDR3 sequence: CASSARGNEQFF. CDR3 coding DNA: TGTGCCAGCAGTGCTAGAGGCAATGAGCAGTTCTTC.

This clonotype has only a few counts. The CDR3, as DNA: TGTGCCAGCACCTTCAGCGGGGAGGGCTCACCCCTCCACTTT. Protein product: CASTFSGEGSPLHF. The V call is TRBV12-3 or TRBV12-4, the J call TRBJ1-6; D remains unclear. The CDR3 consists of 14 residues. V lost 7 bases, J lost 10 bases, and 17 bases lay in between.